These 2 T cell receptor beta chains originate from one sample sequenced in a study of a mutant IDH1 vaccine in newly diagnosed glioma (dated by TCRdb to 2020 to 2022). Their recognized antigens are unknown. In the paper's terms, the time point label means: week 11, during vaccination. A 20-mer mutant IDH1 peptide at 300 micrograms in Montanide made up each vaccine dose, which was injected subcutaneously together with topical imiquimod. The method behind the library was the immunoSEQ multiplex PCR assay. This is the immuneACCESS table as TCRdb keeps it, with only in-frame sequences that have V and J called. A part of the clones is gone; compared with another copy, unresolved V genes explain less than half, and the rest is unexplained. This sample is represented by approximately 64,000 clones; approximately 84% of them were singletons. Approximately 9.1% of the sample goes to the ten largest clones.

This material consisted of PBMCs, taken from a glioma patient whose treatment included an IDH1 peptide vaccine. The receptors were gathered from a woman aged 45-60 years with glioma.

The chain carries TRBV2 and TRBJ1-1; 8 bases agree with TRBD1. CDR3 length: 15 amino acids. J was trimmed by 0 bases and V by 3 bases; bases with no gene match: 3. Germline-derived CDR1 and CDR2 are SNHLY and FYNNEI. In DNA, the CDR3 is TGTGCCAGCAGTGACAGGGGGCGGATGAACACTGAAGCTTTCTTT. This translates into CASSDRGRMNTEAFF. Using reference TRBV2 and TRBJ1-1 for the parts outside the CDR3, the full variable domain is EPEVTQTPSHQVTQMGQEVILRCVPISNHLYFYWYRQILGQKVEFLVSFYNNEISEKSEIFDDQFSVERPDGSNFTLKIRSTKLEDSAMYFCASSDRGRMNTEAFFGQGTRLTVV.

The chain is built from TRBV5-1 and TRBJ2-5; D not resolved. The germline V gene encodes CDR1 SGHRS and CDR2 YFSETQ. The CDR3 is made up of 14 amino acids. The germline V and J ends were trimmed by 0 bases and 1 base, with 7 bases remaining between them. The CDR3 bases are TGCGCCAGCAGCTTGGCCCGTCCCCAAGAGACCCAGTACTTC. Translating it yields CASSLARPQETQYF.